The next 17 T cell receptor beta chains were all read from a single sample in a study of Ad26.COV2.S vaccination and SARS-CoV-2 variants. The protocol was immunoSEQ multiplex PCR, while the TCRdb copy is restricted to in-frame clones and leaves out a portion. The sample lists around 380,000 clones, 75% to 90% occurring once. Treatment here: 15 to 20 received Ad26.COV2.S at low or high dose, single or two shots; about 5 received placebo; per-sample allocation not given. Material that was analyzed had been drawn on day 63 after the first vaccine or placebo injection. The sample here was peripheral blood, taken in a trial of Ad26.COV2.S vaccine versus placebo. The receptors originated from a person aged 18-60 years who received the Ad26.COV2.S COVID-19 vaccine or a placebo.

The chain is built from TRBV5-5 and TRBJ1-5, with D hard to call. The CDR3 runs 14 residues. Germline CDR1 SGHKS, CDR2 YYEKEE (reference sequence). Trimming took off 4 bases at V and 3 bases at J, with 11 bases between the two ends. The CDR3 DNA reads as TGTGCCAGCAGCCGGGGATCTTCCAATCAGCCCCAGCATTTT. Translation: CASSRGSSNQPQHF.

The chain has TRBV6-1 and TRBJ1-5, with D tentatively TRBD1 (6 bases). Trimming took 0 bases from V and 3 from J, leaving 9 bases between them. This CDR3 has 15 residues. CDR1 and CDR2 from the germline V gene are MNHNS and SASEGT. CDR3 sequence reads: CASSEAGTYNQPQHF. CDR3 nucleotides: TGTGCCAGCAGTGAAGCTGGGACATACAATCAGCCCCAGCATTTT.

CDR3 nucleotides: TGTGCCAGCACCCGAACGACAGCCTCTAATTCACCCCTCCACTTT. Its protein product is CASTRTTASNSPLHF. The V call is TRBV28, the J call TRBJ1-6; TRBD1 might be the D (5 bases). Germline assignment: CDR1 MDHEN and CDR2 SYDVKM. V was shortened by 7 bases and J by 6 bases, with 16 bases between the two germline ends. The CDR3 loop spans 15 amino acids.

The genes are TRBV15 and TRBJ1-6, with 8 bases aligning to TRBD1. Germline CDR1 LNHNV, CDR2 YYDKDF (reference sequence). The CDR3 loop spans 16 amino acids. The V and J ends lost 0 bases and 10 bases, in that order; junction bases with no gene match: 8. CDR3 bases: TGTGCCACCAGCAGAGATCTGACAGGGGCGACATCACCCCTCCACTTT. Its translation: CATSRDLTGATSPLHF.

The rearrangement uses TRBV6-6 and TRBJ2-1, with 9 bases identical to TRBD2. V lost 7 bases to trimming and J lost 6 bases; unmatched junction nucleotides: 7. Looked up from germline, CDR1 is MNHNY and CDR2 is SVGAGI (reference sequence). This CDR3 region has 14 residues. CDR3 residues: CASNFGGGGNEQFF. The DNA of the CDR3 is TGTGCCAGCAATTTTGGCGGGGGGGGCAATGAGCAGTTCTTC.

The chain couples TRBV30 to TRBJ2-3, with D possibly being TRBD2 (7 bases). The CDR3 runs to 13 residues. Per the germline V gene, CDR1 is GTSNPN and CDR2 is SVGIG (reference sequence). Trimming removed 5 bases at V and 2 bases at J, with 11 bases between. The CDR3 loop reads CAWAGAHTDTQYF. CDR3 coding DNA: TGTGCCTGGGCGGGGGCCCACACAGATACGCAGTATTTT.

The chain links TRBV10-3 to TRBJ1-1; possible D gene TRBD1, 6 bases. The V gene's germline CDR1 is ENHRY and CDR2 SYGVKD. The V end was cut by 2 bases, the J end by 0 bases, with 10 bases between. This CDR3 region has 15 residues. The CDR3 here is CAISEGRGMNTEAFF. CDR3 bases: TGTGCCATCAGTGAGGGCAGGGGAATGAACACTGAAGCTTTCTTT.

The chain is built from TRBV10-2 and TRBJ1-5; D is unclear. The CDR3 has 14 amino acids. Trimming left V 6 bases short and J 3 bases short, with 12 bases between. Germline values: CDR1 WSHSY, CDR2 SAAADI. In nucleotides, the CDR3 is TGCGCCAGCAGGAGCCAGATCAACAATCAGCCCCAGCATTTT. It encodes CASRSQINNQPQHF.

V and J are TRBV11-2 and TRBJ1-6, with a weak D call TRBD1 (6 bases). Looked up from germline, CDR1 is SGHAT and CDR2 is FQNNGV. Trimming took 5 bases from V and 7 from J, leaving 15 bases between them. This CDR3 contains 15 residues. DNA for the CDR3: TGTGCCAGCAGCCCAAGGGGTGGACAGAATTCACCCCTCCACTTT. Translated: CASSPRGGQNSPLHF. Drawing the rest from reference TRBV11-2 and TRBJ1-6, the complete variable domain is EAGVAQSPRYKIIEKRQSVAFWCNPISGHATLYWYQQILGQGPKLLIQFQNNGVVDDSQLPKDRFSAERLKGVDSTLKIQPAKLEDSAVYLCASSPRGGQNSPLHFGNGTRLTVT.

This clone was observed a few times. The J gene is TRBJ1-1, the V gene TRBV4-1, with 8 nucleotides matching TRBD1. J gave up 7 bases and V 4 bases, and 11 bases lay outside the gene matches. The germline V gene encodes CDR1 MGHRA and CDR2 YSYEKL. The CDR3 length is 15 residues. The CDR3 protein is CASSPWTGTLLEAFF. Here the CDR3 DNA reads TGCGCCAGCAGCCCATGGACAGGGACTCTCCTTGAAGCTTTCTTT.

The chain carries TRBV6-1 and TRBJ2-1; TRBD2 agrees at 8 bases. Germline CDR1 reads MNHNS; CDR2 reads SASEGT. V trimming: 2 bases; J trimming: 3 bases; junction bases outside the gene matches: 6. The CDR3 contains 16 residues. CDR3 residues: CASSELGAGVYNEQFF. CDR3 sequence (DNA): TGTGCCAGCAGTGAATTAGGAGCGGGGGTCTACAATGAGCAGTTCTTC.

The chain is built from TRBV19 and TRBJ2-3; the D is unclear. The CDR3 covers 13 residues. Germline lookup yields CDR1 LNHDA and CDR2 SQIVND (reference sequence). V lost 3 bases and J lost 5, with 9 bases in between. Written as DNA, the CDR3 is TGTGCCAGTAGTATCCGGAGAGAAGATACGCAGTATTTT. It encodes CASSIRREDTQYF.

The J gene is TRBJ2-7, the V gene TRBV6-2 or TRBV6-3; 8 positions match TRBD1. The J segment lost 0 bases and the V segment lost 5 bases, leaving 12 bases of the junction unmatched. Germline loops: CDR1 MNHEY, CDR2 SVGEGT. This CDR3 region has 17 residues. The CDR3 nucleotides read TGTGCCAGCAGTACTAAGCCGGGACAGGCGAACTCCTACGAGCAGTACTTC. The encoded protein is CASSTKPGQANSYEQYF.

The V and J genes are TRBV7-9 and TRBJ2-5; no clear D gene. Trimming took off 1 base at V and 1 base at J, with 7 bases between the two ends. Germline lookup yields CDR1 SEHNR and CDR2 FQNEAQ (reference sequence). CDR3 length: 14 amino acids. CDR3 DNA: TGTGCCAGCAGCTTAGACTCCTCCCAAGAGACCCAGTACTTC. Protein: CASSLDSSQETQYF.

The J gene is TRBJ1-2, the V gene TRBV10-2; D is unresolved. CDR1 WSHSY and CDR2 SAAADI come from the germline V gene. V was trimmed by 7 bases and J by 3 bases, leaving 6 bases between them. The length of the CDR3 is 11 residues. CDR3 nucleotides: TGCGCCAGCACTGATGACTATGGCTACACCTTC. This sequence encodes CASTDDYGYTF.

The CDR3 DNA follows: TGTGCCAGCAGCATTGACAGGGGGCGGAATGGCTACACCTTC. This gives the protein CASSIDRGRNGYTF. The V gene is TRBV9, the J gene TRBJ1-2; 10 nucleotides agree with TRBD1. Germline assignment: CDR1 SGDLS and CDR2 YYNGEE. The CDR3 is 14 residues long. V was clipped by 4 bases and J by 6 bases; unmatched bases: 6.

V gene TRBV29-1 combines with J gene TRBJ2-7; D is undetermined. CDR1 is SQVTM, CDR2 ANQGSEA, per germline. The CDR3 has 13 residues. V was cut by 5 bases and J by 0 bases, with 11 bases left in between. Here the CDR3 DNA reads TGCAGCGTTCTGACGATAATCTCCTACGAGCAGTACTTC. Translated: CSVLTIISYEQYF.